The 27 T cell receptor beta chains below were found in one sample sequenced in a study of CD8+CD57+ T cells in acquired aplastic anemia. Genomic DNA, serving as template, underwent TCR beta VDJ and CDR3 profiling. TCRdb re-called the reads with MiXCR, one entry per CDR3 protein. The table shows some 190,000 distinct CDR3 sequences, with less than 55% occurring only once. The material sequenced was sorted CD4+, CD8+, or CD8+CD57+ T cells (not recorded which) from PBMCs. The receptors shown here come from a human donor in good health.

This chain joins TRBV12-3 or TRBV12-4 and TRBJ2-1; D is undetermined. V was trimmed by 4 bases and J by 9 bases, leaving 10 bases between them. CDR3 length equals 12 residues. CDR3 nucleotide sequence: TGTGCCAGCAGTTGGGATGGTGGTGAGCAGTTCTTC. This translates into CASSWDGGEQFF.

The sample holds many counts of this clonotype. The chain uses TRBV11-2 and TRBJ2-3, with 10 bases identical to TRBD1. V shed 7 bases and J 2 bases; nucleotides not matched to a gene: 9. The CDR3 runs 16 residues. Germline-derived CDR1 and CDR2 are SGHAT and FQNNGV. The CDR3 DNA is TGTGCCAGCACCCAAGGACAGGGGGTATTCACAGATACGCAGTATTTT. It codes for CASTQGQGVFTDTQYF.

This clonotype turned up a few times. The rearrangement joins TRBV2 to TRBJ2-7, with D unclear. V was cut by 6 bases and J by 4 bases, with 10 bases left in between. Per germline, CDR1 SNHLY and CDR2 FYNNEI. The CDR3 runs to 12 residues. The CDR3 DNA reads TGTGCCAGCAGCCATGACACGTACGAGCAGTACTTC. This translates into CASSHDTYEQYF.

The chain employs TRBV11-2 and TRBJ2-2, with 8 positions matching TRBD2. Per the germline V gene, CDR1 is SGHAT and CDR2 is FQNNGV. V lost 6 bases to trimming and J lost 2 bases; unmatched junction nucleotides: 11. The CDR3 extends over 17 amino acids. The DNA of the CDR3 is TGTGCCAGCAGGGCACACGCGGGAGGTCCTAACACCGGGGAGCTGTTTTTT. This translates into CASRAHAGGPNTGELFF.

To note about this clonotype: No conserved phenylalanine or tryptophan is present at the end of the CDR3, so a read error is the likely explanation. The J gene is TRBJ2-7, the V gene TRBV6-5; 8 positions match TRBD1. The V segment lost 4 bases and the J segment 5 bases; nucleotides outside the gene matches: 7. CDR1 and CDR2 from the germline V gene are MNHEY and SVGAGI. The length of the CDR3 is 14 residues. The CDR3 protein is CASSFRQGQDEQYL. The CDR3 DNA follows: TGTGCCAGCAGTTTTCGACAGGGACAGGACGAGCAGTACCTC.

The CDR3 DNA follows: TGTGCCAGCAGTTTAATGGGAGGGGAGAGATCCTACGAGCAGTACTTC. Encoded protein: CASSLMGGERSYEQYF. The V call is TRBV12-3 or TRBV12-4, the J call TRBJ2-7; 7 positions agree with TRBD2. The CDR3 totals 16 residues. V shed 2 bases, J shed 1 base, and the junction held 8 bases outside the gene matches.

In this sample, this clonotype turned up many times. The chain carries TRBV19 and TRBJ2-7; D possibly corresponds to TRBD2 (5 bases). CDR3 size: 13 residues. V shed 7 bases and J shed 6 bases, with 16 bases lying between them. The V gene's germline CDR1 is LNHDA and CDR2 SQIVND (reference sequence). The CDR3 loop is CASKSGQLGEQYF. The CDR3 DNA reads TGTGCCAGTAAGTCGGGTCAACTAGGCGAGCAGTACTTC.

This clonotype occurred many times. The CDR3 sequence: CASRTGTSSYEQYF. The DNA for the CDR3 is TGTGCCAGCAGAACCGGGACTAGTAGTTACGAGCAGTACTTC. The chain has TRBV6-1 and TRBJ2-7, with 8 bases fitting TRBD2. V trimming: 6 bases; J trimming: 4 bases; junction bases outside the gene matches: 8. The V gene's germline CDR1 is MNHNS and CDR2 SASEGT. The length of the CDR3 is 14 residues.

The rearrangement joins TRBV10-3 to TRBJ1-1; D unresolved. This CDR3 has 11 amino acids. V was trimmed by 6 bases and J by 5 bases, leaving 7 bases between them. Germline loops: CDR1 ENHRY, CDR2 SYGVKD. The CDR3 is CAIRDRTEAFF. The CDR3 DNA follows: TGTGCCATCAGAGACCGGACTGAAGCTTTCTTT.

To note about this clonotype: A read error may produce the germline difference seen at one junction end. The chain couples TRBV12-3 or TRBV12-4 to TRBJ1-1, with 10 bases aligning to TRBD1. This CDR3 has 15 amino acids. The CDR3 bases are TGTGCCAGCAGAAAGACCGGGACAGGGGTCACTGAAGCTTCCTTT. This codes for CASRKTGTGVTEASF.

This clonotype came up many times. The chain employs TRBV2 and TRBJ1-5; possible D gene TRBD1, 6 bases. This CDR3 comprises 16 residues. Germline loops: CDR1 SNHLY, CDR2 FYNNEI. V lost 4 bases, J lost 4 bases, and 17 bases lay in between. The CDR3 sequence: CASSGGQGFLNQPQHF. The CDR3 DNA follows: TGTGCCAGCAGTGGGGGGCAGGGGTTTTTAAATCAGCCCCAGCATTTT.

The V and J genes are TRBV13 and TRBJ2-1, with a possible D match to TRBD2 (5 bases). The CDR3 covers 15 residues. V lost 1 base and J 9 bases, leaving 16 bases between the germline ends. CDR1 and CDR2 (germline): PRHDT, FYEKMQ (reference sequence). The DNA of the CDR3 is TGTGCCAGCAGCTTAGTTATGAGGGAGAGGTTTGAGCAGTTCTTC. Encoded protein: CASSLVMRERFEQFF.

The table lists this clonotype with a few counts. The chain links TRBV10-3 to TRBJ2-1; D gene ambiguous. CDR3 length: 11 amino acids. V dropped 4 bases and J dropped 8 bases, with 6 bases sitting between them. Germline CDR1 ENHRY, CDR2 SYGVKD. CDR3 in DNA: TGTGCCATCAGTGGTGGGGATGAGCAGTTCTTC. It is translated as CAISGGDEQFF.

J is TRBJ1-4 and V is TRBV10-3; D gene ambiguous. V was clipped by 0 bases and J by 4 bases, with 9 bases between them. The CDR3 has 15 residues. Germline V gives CDR1 ENHRY, CDR2 SYGVKD. Written as DNA, the CDR3 is TGTGCCATCAGTGAGTCACGCGCGGGTAATGAAAAACTGTTTTTT. Its protein is CAISESRAGNEKLFF.

V usage is TRBV7-8 and J usage is TRBJ1-5, with no clear D. V was trimmed by 0 bases and J by 7 bases, leaving 16 bases between them. Germline V CDR1 and CDR2: SGHVS, FQNEAQ. This CDR3 region has 16 residues. The CDR3 region is CASSLARTAWGQPQHF. CDR3 DNA sequence: TGTGCCAGCAGCTTAGCGCGGACTGCCTGGGGACAGCCCCAGCATTTT.

This clonotype was seen a handful of times. The V gene is TRBV30, the J gene TRBJ1-5; D unresolved. Germline V gene lookup returns CDR1 GTSNPN and CDR2 SVGIG (reference sequence). The germline V and J ends were trimmed by 7 bases and 2 bases, with 12 bases remaining between them. The CDR3 sequence is 13 residues long. CDR3 residues: CAFDQSRNQPQHF. In DNA, the CDR3 is TGTGCCTTCGACCAGTCCCGCAATCAGCCCCAGCATTTT.

This clonotype appeared many times. The chain is built from TRBV2 and TRBJ1-2; TRBD1 might be the D (5 bases). The CDR3 totals 15 residues. CDR1 and CDR2 (germline): SNHLY, FYNNEI. The germline V and J ends were trimmed by 5 bases and 4 bases, with 17 bases remaining between them. The CDR3 coding sequence is TGTGCCAGCAGTAAGGAGCTGGGGGAAGTCTATGGCTACACCTTC. As protein: CASSKELGEVYGYTF.

The chain combines TRBV29-1 with TRBJ2-7, with 9 nucleotides matching TRBD1. The V gene's germline CDR1 is SQVTM and CDR2 ANQGSEA. V gave up 8 bases and J gave up 6 bases; unmatched junction bases: 11. The CDR3 runs to 13 residues. CDR3 sequence (DNA): TGCAGCAAAAGAGGGACAGGGACGGGCGAGCAGTACTTC. This codes for CSKRGTGTGEQYF.

This clonotype was found many times. This chain joins TRBV7-2 and TRBJ2-7; 8 positions match TRBD1. The CDR3 is 13 residues long. Looked up from germline, CDR1 is SGHTA and CDR2 is FQGNSA. The trim removed 3 bases at V and 6 bases at J, leaving 4 bases unmatched. The CDR3 protein is CASSFRQGPEQYF. DNA for the CDR3: TGTGCCAGCAGCTTCCGACAGGGGCCCGAGCAGTACTTC. The full variable domain, in which reference TRBV7-2 and TRBJ2-7 provide the parts outside the CDR3, is GAGVSQSPSNKVTEKGKDVELRCDPISGHTALYWYRQSLGQGLEFLIYFQGNSAPDKSGLPSDRFSAERTGGSVSTLTIQRTQQEDSAVYLCASSFRQGPEQYFGPGTRLTVT.

This clonotype was observed a single time. The chain has TRBV29-1 and TRBJ2-1, with 11 bases identical to TRBD1. CDR3 length equals 13 residues. The junction had 4 bases not matched to a gene; V was cut back by 5 bases and J by 7 bases. Germline loops: CDR1 SQVTM, CDR2 ANQGSEA. CDR3 sequence: CSVSDRGRNEQFF. CDR3 nucleotides: TGCAGCGTTTCGGACAGGGGGCGGAATGAGCAGTTCTTC.

V usage is TRBV2 and J usage is TRBJ1-2; 8 nucleotides agree with TRBD1. V dropped 6 bases and J dropped 8; count of bases not matched to a gene: 8. The CDR3 length is 13 residues. The germline V gene encodes CDR1 SNHLY and CDR2 FYNNEI. The CDR3 region is CASSWTGRYGYTF. In nucleotides, the CDR3 is TGTGCCAGCAGCTGGACAGGGAGGTACGGCTACACCTTC.

This clonotype showed up just a few times. J is TRBJ2-3 and V is TRBV18; D ambiguous. This CDR3 comprises 16 residues. With 0 bases removed from V and 4 bases from J, the gap between germline ends came to 14 bases. CDR1 and CDR2 from the germline V gene are KGHSH and LQKENI. CDR3 in amino acids: CASSPPFPASADTQYF. The DNA of the CDR3 is TGTGCCAGCTCACCACCGTTTCCAGCGAGCGCAGATACGCAGTATTTT.

This chain links TRBV10-3 with TRBJ2-7; TRBD2 matches at 11 bases. V was pared by 5 bases and J by 1 base, with 10 bases of the junction left unmatched. CDR3 size: 17 residues. Germline assignment: CDR1 ENHRY and CDR2 SYGVKD. This CDR3 reads CAISRDAGLADSYEQYF. In DNA form, the CDR3 reads TGTGCCATCAGTCGGGATGCGGGACTAGCGGATTCCTACGAGCAGTACTTC.

The V and J genes are TRBV20-1 and TRBJ2-5, with 8 bases aligning to TRBD1. The germline V gene has CDR1 DFQATT and CDR2 SNEGSKA (reference sequence). V lost 6 bases, J lost 2 bases, and 8 bases stayed unmatched. There are 14 residues in the CDR3. CDR3 residues: CSAGRTGRQETQYF. In nucleotides, the CDR3 is TGCAGTGCGGGTCGGACAGGGAGGCAAGAGACCCAGTACTTC.

The chain carries TRBV5-4 and TRBJ1-3; TRBD1 agrees at 8 bases. The CDR3 runs to 17 residues. The J segment lost 0 bases and the V segment lost 3 bases, leaving 8 bases of the junction unmatched. Germline V lookup: CDR1 SGHNT, CDR2 YYREEE (reference sequence). The CDR3 DNA reads TGTGCCAGCAGCTCGTCGACAGGGGCCCTCTCTGGAAACACCATATATTTT. Protein sequence: CASSSSTGALSGNTIYF.

This chain links TRBV11-1 with TRBJ1-2, with 8 nucleotides matching TRBD1. The CDR3 is 17 amino acids. V lost 8 bases, J lost 6 bases, and 20 bases stayed unmatched. The germline V gene encodes CDR1 SGHAT and CDR2 FQDESV (reference sequence). CDR3 coding DNA: TGTGCCAGCCACTCACGGGACAGGCCTCTTCAGGGACATGGCTACACCTTC. Amino acid sequence: CASHSRDRPLQGHGYTF. Full variable domain (rest looked up from reference TRBV11-1 and TRBJ1-2): EAEVAQSPRYKITEKSQAVAFWCDPISGHATLYWYRQILGQGPELLVQFQDESVVDDSQLPKDRFSAERLKGVDSTLKIQPAELGDSAMYLCASHSRDRPLQGHGYTFGSGTRLTVV.

The J gene is TRBJ2-1, the V gene TRBV15; 9 nucleotides match TRBD2. V gave up 0 bases and J gave up 5 bases; unmatched junction bases: 5. The CDR3 is 16 residues long. In germline, CDR1 is LNHNV, CDR2 YYDKDF (reference sequence). CDR3 coding DNA: TGTGCCACCAGCAGAGATACGTCTAGCGGGAACAATGAGCAGTTCTTC. The encoded protein is CATSRDTSSGNNEQFF. The full variable domain, with the rest looked up from reference TRBV15 and TRBJ2-1, is DAMVIQNPRYQVTQFGKPVTLSCSQTLNHNVMYWYQQKSSQAPKLLFHYYDKDFNNEADTPDNFQSRRPNTSFCFLDIRSPGLGDTAMYLCATSRDTSSGNNEQFFGPGTRLTVL.